Listed below are T cell receptor beta chains from one sample, sequenced in a study of response to subunit inactivated influenza vaccine. Via MiXCR, TCRdb re-called the RT-PCR reads, giving one row per CDR3 protein. The data contain around 750,000 distinct CDR3 sequences, 21% of them seen just once; the ten biggest clones take up roughly 10%. The input for sequencing was PBMCs from blood, taken 5 days after vaccination. The receptor set was obtained from a man aged 50-59 years who received an inactivated influenza vaccine. Both conserved end residues are part of each CDR3. A D gene is named only where the DNA matches it firmly. Size is stated for part of the rows, as once, few or many counts, or as a class when the clone is expanded.

D gene | J gene | V gene | clone size | CDR3 protein | CDR3 DNA
. | TRBJ2-2 | TRBV20-1 | . | CSAIGAGTSANTGELFF | TGCAGTGCTATCGGGGCCGGGACGTCCGCGAACACCGGGGAGCTGTTTTTT
. | TRBJ2-7 | TRBV27 | . | CASAPPEQSYEQYF | TGTGCCAGCGCCCCCCCGGAGCAGTCCTACGAGCAGTACTTC
. | TRBJ1-1 | TRBV9 | . | CASSPSRQVNTEAFF | TGTGCCAGCAGCCCGAGTCGGCAGGTCAACACTGAAGCTTTCTTT
. | TRBJ2-7 | TRBV20-1 | . | CSARAGTRGYEQYF | TGCAGTGCTCGAGCCGGGACAAGGGGCTACGAGCAGTACTTC
. | TRBJ1-4 | TRBV25-1 | . | CASSSKEKLFF | TGTGCCAGCAGCAGCAAGGAAAAACTGTTTTTT
. | TRBJ2-3 | TRBV6-5 | few | CATGAGTQYF | TGTGCCACAGGCGCGGGTACGCAGTATTTT
TRBD1 | TRBJ1-2 | TRBV20-1 | many | CSAKQGVTYGYTF | TGCAGTGCTAAACAGGGGGTTACCTATGGCTACACCTTC
. | TRBJ2-7 | TRBV9 | few | CASSPGSATYEQYF | TGTGCCAGCTCTCCCGGAAGCGCGACCTACGAGCAGTACTTC
. | TRBJ1-6 | TRBV5-4 | . | CASRLFMPRDSPLHF | TGTGCCAGCAGATTATTCATGCCCAGGGACTCACCCCTCCACTTT
. | TRBJ1-4 | TRBV5-1 | few | CASSVPTAFNEKLFF | TGCGCCAGCAGCGTACCGACAGCATTTAATGAAAAACTGTTTTTT
. | TRBJ2-1 | TRBV24-1 | many | CATRQGWSHEQFF | TGTGCCACCAGGCAGGGGTGGTCTCATGAGCAGTTCTTC
. | TRBJ2-3 | TRBV4-2 | . | CASSQEWAAGTDTQYF | TGCGCCAGCAGCCAAGAGTGGGCCGCGGGCACAGATACGCAGTATTTT
TRBD1 | TRBJ2-7 | TRBV7-8 | . | CASSYQSLGTGDRRKYF | TGTGCCAGCAGCTACCAAAGCCTCGGGACAGGGGACCGAAGGAAGTACTTC
. | TRBJ1-5 | TRBV27 | . | CASSLSNREGDQPQHF | TGTGCCAGCAGTTTATCGAACAGGGAGGGAGATCAGCCCCAGCATTTT
. | TRBJ2-5 | TRBV2 | many | CASVLAITFQETQYF | TGTGCCAGCGTCCTTGCAATAACCTTCCAAGAGACCCAGTACTTC
. | TRBJ2-2 | TRBV12-3/TRBV12-4 | few | CASRIQEHTGELFF | TGTGCCAGCAGGATACAGGAACACACCGGGGAGCTGTTTTTT
TRBD2 | TRBJ2-1 | TRBV20-1 | many | CSARAGTSGRNEQFF | TGCAGTGCTAGGGCCGGGACTAGCGGGAGGAATGAGCAGTTCTTC